This TCR beta chain was sequenced in a study of technical replicates of blood from a handful of donors. The V and J ends lost 5 bases and 5 bases respectively, with 18 bases between them. The CDR3 consists of 15 residues. CDR1 and CDR2 (germline): LNHDA, SQIVND (reference sequence). Only in-frame clones appear in the TCRdb table, and some are missing; sequencing was by immunoSEQ multiplex PCR. The sample has about 50,000 clones, around 96% seen once. The sequence came from a human donor in good health. Some clones in this sample may be carry-over from other donors' samples. V usage is TRBV19 and J usage is TRBJ2-5, with D maybe TRBD1 (7 bases). The specimen sequenced was PBMCs. The CDR3 DNA follows: TGTGCCAGTAGTCAGCGACAGGGAGGCGTTGAGACCCAGTACTTC. Translation: CASSQRQGGVETQYF.